This T cell receptor beta chain stems from a study of T cell responses to AZD1222 COVID-19 vaccine. In its sample, this clone was seen a few times. Its antigen is not identified. The study's findings and limits: White British donors predominated, females outnumbered males, and clonal diversity was possibly underestimated. Sampled repertoires all dated from after the peak T cell response.

Profiled with immunoSEQ multiplex PCR; TCRdb holds only in-frame clones, not every one. Of some 120,000 clones in the sample, over 75% were seen once. Between the trimmed V and J ends, which lost 5 bases and 8 bases, there was a span of 9 bases. Germline loops: CDR1 DFQATT, CDR2 SNEGSKA (reference sequence). CDR3 length equals 10 residues. This sequence originates from an adult in good health. The chain carries TRBV20-1 and TRBJ1-2; a possible D gene is TRBD1 (5 bases). The specimen comprised peripheral blood, sampled on day 0 of AZD1222 vaccination. The chain's CDR3 is CSARTYGYTF. The CDR3 nucleotides read TGCAGTGCTCGGACATACGGCTACACCTTC.